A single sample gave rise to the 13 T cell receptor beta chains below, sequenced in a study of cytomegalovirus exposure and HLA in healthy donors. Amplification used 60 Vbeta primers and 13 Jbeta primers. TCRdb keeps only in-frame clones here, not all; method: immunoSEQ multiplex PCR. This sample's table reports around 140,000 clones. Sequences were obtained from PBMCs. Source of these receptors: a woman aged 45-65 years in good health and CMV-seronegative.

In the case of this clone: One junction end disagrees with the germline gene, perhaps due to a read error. CDR3 bases: TGTGCCAGCAGTCCCGGGGGGAGCGGGAGAGGGTTCAACAATGAGAAGTTCTTC. It yields the protein CASSPGGSGRGFNNEKFF. This chain uses TRBV28 with TRBJ2-1, with 8 bases matching TRBD2. Germline V CDR1 and CDR2: MDHEN, SYDVKM. CDR3 length: 18 amino acids. Supplemented by reference TRBV28 and TRBJ2-1, the full variable domain reads DVKVTQSSRYLVKRTGEKVFLECVQDMDHENMFWYRQDPGLGLRLIYFSYDVKMKEKGDIPEGYSVSREKKERFSLILESASTNQTSMYLCASSPGGSGRGFNNEKFFGPGTRLTVL.

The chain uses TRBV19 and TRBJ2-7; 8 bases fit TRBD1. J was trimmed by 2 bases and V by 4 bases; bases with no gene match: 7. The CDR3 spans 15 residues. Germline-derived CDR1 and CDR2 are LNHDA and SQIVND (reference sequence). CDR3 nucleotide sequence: TGTGCCAGTAGTACAGCAGGGGGCAGGGCCTACGAGCAGTACTTC. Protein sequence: CASSTAGGRAYEQYF.

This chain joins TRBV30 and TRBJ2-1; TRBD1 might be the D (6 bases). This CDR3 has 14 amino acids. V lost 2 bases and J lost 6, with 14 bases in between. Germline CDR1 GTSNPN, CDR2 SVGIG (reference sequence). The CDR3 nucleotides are TGTGCCTGGAGTTCAGGGGCGGATTCCAATGAGCAGTTCTTC. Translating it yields CAWSSGADSNEQFF.

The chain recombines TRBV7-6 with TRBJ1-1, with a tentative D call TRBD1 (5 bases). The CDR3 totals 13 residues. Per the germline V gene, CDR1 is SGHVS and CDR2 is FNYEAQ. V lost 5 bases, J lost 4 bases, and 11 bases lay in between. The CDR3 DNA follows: TGTGCCAGCAGCCGCGCCGGGGGCACTGAAGCTTTCTTT. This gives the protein CASSRAGGTEAFF.

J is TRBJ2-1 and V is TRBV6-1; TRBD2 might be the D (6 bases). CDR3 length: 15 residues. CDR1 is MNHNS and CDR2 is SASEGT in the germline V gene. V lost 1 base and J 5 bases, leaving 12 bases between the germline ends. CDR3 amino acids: CASSEGASVNNEQFF. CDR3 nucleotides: TGTGCCAGCAGTGAAGGGGCTAGCGTAAACAATGAGCAGTTCTTC.

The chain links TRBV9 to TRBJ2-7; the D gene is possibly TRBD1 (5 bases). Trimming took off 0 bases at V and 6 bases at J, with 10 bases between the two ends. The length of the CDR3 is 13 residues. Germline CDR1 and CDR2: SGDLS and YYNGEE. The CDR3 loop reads CASSVGSGPEQYF. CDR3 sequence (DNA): TGTGCCAGCAGCGTAGGGTCAGGGCCCGAGCAGTACTTC.

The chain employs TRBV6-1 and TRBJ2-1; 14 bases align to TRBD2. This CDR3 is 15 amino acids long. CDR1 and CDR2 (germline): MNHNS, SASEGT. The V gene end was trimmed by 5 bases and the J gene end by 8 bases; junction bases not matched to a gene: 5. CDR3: CASSPGLAGVYEQFF. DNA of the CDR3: TGTGCCAGCAGTCCGGGACTAGCGGGAGTCTATGAGCAGTTCTTC.

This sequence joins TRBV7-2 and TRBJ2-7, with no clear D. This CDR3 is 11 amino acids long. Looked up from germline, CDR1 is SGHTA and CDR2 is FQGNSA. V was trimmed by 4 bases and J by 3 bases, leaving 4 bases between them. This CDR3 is CASSYNYEQYF. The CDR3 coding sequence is TGTGCCAGCAGCTACAACTACGAGCAGTACTTC.

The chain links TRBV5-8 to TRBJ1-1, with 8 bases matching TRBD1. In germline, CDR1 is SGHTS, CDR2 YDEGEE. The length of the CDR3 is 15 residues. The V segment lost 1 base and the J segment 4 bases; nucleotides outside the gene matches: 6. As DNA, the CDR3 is TGTGCCAGCAGCTTGCCGACAGGGGTGGGCACTGAAGCTTTCTTT. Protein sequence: CASSLPTGVGTEAFF.

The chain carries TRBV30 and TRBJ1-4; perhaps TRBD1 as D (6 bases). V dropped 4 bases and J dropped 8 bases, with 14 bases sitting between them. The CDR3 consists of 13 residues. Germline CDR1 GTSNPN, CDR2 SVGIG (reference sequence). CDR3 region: CAWTAGAGEKLFF. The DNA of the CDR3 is TGTGCCTGGACCGCGGGGGCAGGGGAAAAACTGTTTTTT.

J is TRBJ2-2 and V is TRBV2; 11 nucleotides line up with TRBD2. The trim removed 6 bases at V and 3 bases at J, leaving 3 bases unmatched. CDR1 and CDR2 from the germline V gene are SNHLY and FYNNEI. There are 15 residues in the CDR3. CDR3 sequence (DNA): TGTGCCAGCAGCTTTAGCGGGGGGGACACCGGGGAGCTGTTTTTT. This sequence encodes CASSFSGGDTGELFF.

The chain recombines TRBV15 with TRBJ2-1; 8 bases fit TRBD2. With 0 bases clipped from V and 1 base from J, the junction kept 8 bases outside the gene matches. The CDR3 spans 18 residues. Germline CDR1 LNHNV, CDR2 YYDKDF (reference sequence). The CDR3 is CATSRDLASGLSYNEQFF. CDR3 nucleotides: TGTGCCACCAGCAGAGATCTGGCTAGCGGGTTGTCCTACAATGAGCAGTTCTTC.

The CDR3 coding sequence is TGTGCCAGCAGTGAAAGAGAGTACGAGCAGTACTTC. Translation: CASSEREYEQYF. The chain links TRBV6-1 to TRBJ2-7, with D unresolved. Between the trimmed V and J ends, which lost 2 bases and 4 bases, there was a span of 6 bases. CDR1 is MNHNS and CDR2 is SASEGT in the germline V gene. CDR3 length equals 12 residues.